Listed below are T cell receptor beta chains from one sample, sequenced in a study of cytomegalovirus exposure and HLA in healthy donors. Clones were sequenced by immunoSEQ multiplex PCR, and TCRdb holds only the in-frame ones, with some missing. Of over 100,000 clones listed, around 9.1% are singletons. Material for sequencing was PBMCs. The receptors come from a man between 40 and 49 years old in good health and CMV-seropositive. The CDR3 runs from the conserved cysteine through the conserved F or W. Each record gives: clone size, J gene, D gene, V gene, CDR3 protein, CDR3 DNA. A D gene is named only where the DNA matches it firmly. The size field is filled for only some rows; it gives once, few, many or a size class.

few	TRBJ2-7	NA	TRBV27	CASRRGYEQYF	TGTGCCAGCAGAAGAGGCTACGAGCAGTACTTC
NA	TRBJ2-7	TRBD1	TRBV27	CASSSTTGDEQYF	TGTGCCAGCAGTTCCACTACAGGGGACGAGCAGTACTTC
NA	TRBJ1-5	NA	TRBV5-5	CASSLVGGSQPQHF	TGTGCCAGCAGCTTGGTGGGAGGAAGTCAGCCCCAGCATTTT
NA	TRBJ2-4	NA	TRBV6-6	CASSSGSLAKNIQYF	TGTGCCAGCAGTTCAGGGTCGTTAGCCAAAAACATTCAGTACTTC
NA	TRBJ2-1	NA	TRBV10-3	CAISFSGTYNEQFF	TGTGCCATCAGCTTTAGCGGCACCTACAATGAGCAGTTCTTC
NA	TRBJ2-1	NA	TRBV7-6	CASSATGNEQFF	TGTGCCAGCAGCGCAACTGGCAATGAGCAGTTCTTC
few	TRBJ1-3	TRBD1	TRBV28	CASSVGQGQNTIYF	TGTGCCAGCAGTGTCGGACAGGGTCAGAACACCATATATTTT
many	TRBJ2-1	NA	TRBV7-9	CASSLPPDGSSYNEQFF	TGTGCCAGCAGCCTGCCACCGGACGGGAGCTCCTACAATGAGCAGTTCTTC
few	TRBJ2-2	NA	TRBV6-4	CASSTRTGELFF	TGTGCCAGCAGTACAAGAACCGGGGAGCTGTTTTTT
NA	TRBJ2-7	TRBD1	TRBV7-3	CASSLGTGYEQYF	TGTGCCAGCAGCTTGGGGACAGGCTACGAGCAGTACTTC
NA	TRBJ2-5	NA	TRBV7-6	CASSLVIGSQETQYF	TGTGCCAGCAGCTTAGTGATAGGGAGCCAAGAGACCCAGTACTTC
NA	TRBJ2-1	NA	TRBV7-2	CASSPPGTGYNEQFF	TGTGCCAGCAGCCCCCCCGGGACTGGCTACAATGAGCAGTTCTTC
few	TRBJ2-2	NA	TRBV25-1	CASSEPSRSGTGELFF	TGTGCCAGCAGTGAACCGTCCAGGTCGGGGACCGGGGAGCTGTTTTTT
NA	TRBJ2-5	NA	TRBV6-5	CASSYGYRETQYF	TGTGCCAGCAGTTACGGGTACAGAGAGACCCAGTACTTC
NA	TRBJ2-1	TRBD2	TRBV7-3	CASSPTTSGNEQFF	TGTGCCAGCAGCCCAACAACTAGCGGCAATGAGCAGTTCTTC
few	TRBJ2-7	TRBD2	TRBV11-1	CASSLSAGLAVSYEQYF	TGTGCCAGCAGCTTATCCGCCGGGCTAGCGGTATCCTACGAGCAGTACTTC
NA	TRBJ2-3	TRBD1	TRBV4-1	CASSQEGQGNTDTQYF	TGCGCCAGCAGCCAAGAAGGACAGGGAAACACAGATACGCAGTATTTT
NA	TRBJ2-7	TRBD2	TRBV9	CASSAGLADFEQYF	TGTGCCAGCAGCGCAGGACTAGCGGATTTTGAGCAGTACTTC
NA	TRBJ2-7	TRBD2	TRBV6-1	CASTLAGGSYEQYF	TGTGCCAGCACCTTAGCGGGAGGCTCCTACGAGCAGTACTTC
few	TRBJ1-1	NA	TRBV18	CASSFAPPRANTEAFF	TGTGCCAGCTCATTCGCCCCTCCGAGAGCGAACACTGAAGCTTTCTTT
few	TRBJ2-1	TRBD2	TRBV7-3	CASSRLAGALNEQFF	TGTGCCAGCAGCCGACTAGCGGGGGCCCTCAATGAGCAGTTCTTC
few	TRBJ2-3	TRBD2	TRBV7-2	CASTRRLAGGADTQYF	TGTGCCAGCACCCGCAGACTAGCGGGAGGGGCAGATACGCAGTATTTT
few	TRBJ2-1	TRBD2	TRBV20-1	CSAGDYQGQFF	TGCAGTGCTGGGGACTACCAAGGGCAGTTCTTC
NA	TRBJ2-2	TRBD2	TRBV4-2	CASERENTGELFF	TGTGCCAGCGAGCGGGAGAACACCGGGGAGCTGTTTTTT
few	TRBJ2-7	TRBD2	TRBV11-3	CASSDGTSYEQYF	TGTGCCAGCAGCGACGGGACTAGCTACGAGCAGTACTTC